These 8 T cell receptor beta chains share one sample of origin, sequenced in a study of blood T cell repertoires in COVID-19. Using immunoSEQ multiplex PCR, the repertoire was profiled, and TCRdb retains in-frame clones only, with some absent. The table records about 160,000 clones, approximately 90% of them present only once. The sample taken for sequencing was peripheral blood. These receptors all stem from a man between 18 and 35 years old with acute or convalescent COVID-19.

This chain joins TRBV6-6 and TRBJ1-5; D remains unclear. The CDR3 totals 16 residues. The germline V and J ends were trimmed by 6 bases and 5 bases, with 20 bases remaining between them. Germline CDR1 reads MNHNY; CDR2 reads SVGAGI (reference sequence). The CDR3 spells CASSPGEVLSHQPQHF. CDR3 coding DNA: TGTGCCAGCAGCCCCGGGGAGGTCCTGAGCCATCAGCCCCAGCATTTT.

The chain joins TRBV18 to TRBJ2-2; a possible D gene is TRBD2 (6 bases). The germline CDR1 and CDR2 sequences are KGHSH and LQKENI. V was trimmed by 6 bases and J by 3 bases, leaving 20 bases between them. This CDR3 has 17 residues. The CDR3 sequence is CASSQGSGGVDTGELFF. In DNA form, the CDR3 reads TGTGCCAGCTCCCAAGGAAGCGGCGGGGTGGACACCGGGGAGCTGTTTTTT.

This chain connects TRBV9 to TRBJ2-3; perhaps TRBD2 as D (5 bases). There are 16 residues in the CDR3. Trimming pared 0 bases from V and 0 bases from J, leaving 11 bases between. Germline assignment: CDR1 SGDLS and CDR2 YYNGEE. The CDR3 coding sequence is TGTGCCAGCAGCGTAGAAGCGGACCCAAGCACAGATACGCAGTATTTT. This sequence encodes CASSVEADPSTDTQYF. Using reference TRBV9 and TRBJ2-3 for the parts outside the CDR3, the full variable domain is DSGVTQTPKHLITATGQRVTLRCSPRSGDLSVYWYQQSLDQGLQFLIQYYNGEERAKGNILERFSAQQFPDLHSELNLSSLELGDSALYFCASSVEADPSTDTQYFGPGTRLTVL.

The chain combines TRBV4-1 with TRBJ2-2; possible D gene TRBD2, 5 bases. V lost 1 base and J 4 bases, leaving 16 bases between the germline ends. Germline V gives CDR1 MGHRA, CDR2 YSYEKL. The CDR3 has 17 residues. The CDR3 region is CASSQVGVVGATGELFF. In DNA, the CDR3 is TGCGCCAGCAGCCAAGTTGGTGTGGTGGGAGCCACCGGGGAGCTGTTTTTT.

J is TRBJ1-2 and V is TRBV6-5, with TRBD1 matching over 7 bases. CDR3 length equals 13 residues. V shed 11 bases, J shed 4 bases, and the junction held 10 bases outside the gene matches. The germline gives CDR1 MNHEY, CDR2 SVGAGI. In nucleotides, the CDR3 is TGTGCCGGCGGACAGGTCCTACTCTATGGCTACACCTTC. Its translation: CAGGQVLLYGYTF.

This clone was seen only once. The chain is built from TRBV19 and TRBJ1-4; 9 positions agree with TRBD1. The junction had 10 bases not matched to a gene; V was cut back by 9 bases and J by 8 bases. CDR1 is LNHDA, CDR2 SQIVND, per germline (reference sequence). The CDR3 is 14 amino acids. The CDR3 nucleotides read TGTGCCAGCCTTGCACAGGGGGCGAAAGAAAAACTGTTTTTT. Its translation is CASLAQGAKEKLFF.

The chain joins TRBV12-3 or TRBV12-4 to TRBJ2-1; possible D gene TRBD1, 5 bases. This CDR3 has 13 amino acids. Trimming pared 8 bases from V and 3 bases from J, leaving 11 bases between. CDR3 nucleotides: TGTGCCAGCTCTGACAGTAGCTACAATGAGCAGTTCTTC. Its translation: CASSDSSYNEQFF.

The chain recombines TRBV7-9 with TRBJ2-5, with D tentatively TRBD2 (5 bases). The CDR3 totals 17 residues. V lost 1 base and J 0 bases, leaving 15 bases between the germline ends. In germline, CDR1 is SEHNR, CDR2 FQNEAQ (reference sequence). The CDR3: CASSLGRGDPYQETQYF. In nucleotides, the CDR3 is TGTGCCAGCAGCTTAGGCCGGGGAGACCCGTACCAAGAGACCCAGTACTTC.